Listed here are 9 T cell receptor beta chains from one sample, sequenced in a study of T-cell reconstitution after alpha-beta-depleted transplantation in children. As it was prepared, the TCRbeta library received unique molecular identifiers. MiXCR, run by TCRdb on the PCR reads, gives a single entry per CDR3 protein. The sample includes some 70,000 distinct CDR3 sequences, approximately 4.4% of them seen just once. This specimen was PBMCs, mostly from graft donor cells, taken 180 days after TCRalphabeta/CD19-depleted stem cell transplant. The receptors were gathered from a boy under two years old who had a stem cell transplant for acute myeloid leukemia, so the T cells may come from the graft donor.

This clonotype showed up many times. The chain is built from TRBV12-3 or TRBV12-4 and TRBJ1-2; D is possibly TRBD1 (6 bases). V was shortened by 6 bases and J by 8 bases, with 16 bases between the two germline ends. The CDR3 has 13 residues. This CDR3 reads CASSLTGNRGYTF. As DNA, the CDR3 is TGTGCCAGCAGCTTAACAGGGAATAGGGGCTACACCTTC.

This clonotype was detected ten times or more. The V and J genes are TRBV5-5 and TRBJ2-7, with D uncertain. The V end was cut by 2 bases, the J end by 0 bases, with 12 bases between. Germline-derived CDR1 and CDR2 are SGHKS and YYEKEE (reference sequence). The CDR3 covers 15 residues. CDR3: CASSFLDTPSYEQYV. In DNA, the CDR3 is TGTGCCAGCAGCTTCCTAGACACCCCCTCCTACGAGCAGTACGTC.

This clonotype was seen repeatedly, ten times or more. As DNA, the CDR3 is TGCAGTGCCCCCAGGAGTACCTACGAGCAGTACGTC. Protein sequence: CSAPRSTYEQYV. The chain has TRBV20-1 and TRBJ2-7; D remains unclear. Germline CDR1 reads DFQATT; CDR2 reads SNEGSKA (reference sequence). The CDR3 loop spans 12 amino acids. V was clipped by 6 bases and J by 2 bases, with 11 bases between them.

This clonotype was observed at least ten times. The chain is built from TRBV20-1 and TRBJ1-3, with D possibly being TRBD1 (6 bases). The CDR3 consists of 14 residues. Germline CDR1 reads DFQATT; CDR2 reads SNEGSKA (reference sequence). Trimming removed 0 bases at V and 4 bases at J, with 10 bases between. CDR3 amino acids: CSARDPGQGNTIYF. In DNA, the CDR3 is TGCAGTGCTAGAGATCCTGGACAGGGAAACACCATATATTTT.

This clonotype was detected many times. The chain links TRBV20-1 to TRBJ2-1; 8 bases are a match to TRBD2. The CDR3 totals 15 residues. V gave up 1 base and J gave up 4 bases; unmatched junction bases: 6. In germline, CDR1 is DFQATT, CDR2 SNEGSKA (reference sequence). CDR3 DNA: TGCAGTGCTAGAGCAGGCGGGGGGTGGTACAATGAGCAGTTCTTC. The encoded protein is CSARAGGGWYNEQFF.

There are many counts of this clonotype. The rearrangement uses TRBV20-1 and TRBJ2-7, with D tentatively TRBD1 or TRBD2 (5 bases each). V was pared by 0 bases and J by 5 bases, with 14 bases between. The CDR3 totals 14 residues. Germline CDR1 and CDR2: DFQATT and SNEGSKA (reference sequence). DNA for the CDR3: TGCAGTGCTAGAGACGGGACGACGATCCACGAGCAGTACTTC. This gives the protein CSARDGTTIHEQYF.

This clonotype was seen at least ten times. This rearrangement joins TRBV5-5 to TRBJ1-6; 7 bases map to TRBD1. The CDR3 totals 16 residues. With V trimmed by 1 base and J by 2 bases, 3 bases remained unmatched. The V gene's germline CDR1 is SGHKS and CDR2 YYEKEE (reference sequence). The CDR3 DNA is TGTGCCAGCAGCTTGCCCCAGGGGGCCTATAATTCACCCCTCCACTTT. Protein product: CASSLPQGAYNSPLHF.

This clonotype was found many times. The chain carries TRBV20-1 and TRBJ2-7, with D perhaps assigned TRBD1 or TRBD2 (5 bases each). From germline, CDR1 is DFQATT and CDR2 SNEGSKA (reference sequence). This CDR3 region has 15 residues. V lost 0 bases and J 4 bases, leaving 16 bases between the germline ends. CDR3 loop: CSAREAPGSGYEQYV. In nucleotides, the CDR3 is TGCAGTGCTAGAGAGGCGCCAGGGAGTGGGTACGAGCAGTACGTC.

This clonotype came up many times. The J gene is TRBJ1-2, the V gene TRBV20-1; D gene uncertain. This CDR3 comprises 12 residues. Germline V gives CDR1 DFQATT, CDR2 SNEGSKA (reference sequence). V lost 3 bases, J lost 7 bases, and 12 bases lay in between. CDR3 in amino acids: CSARSDRGGYTF. CDR3 in DNA: TGCAGTGCTAGGTCTGATCGGGGTGGCTACACCTTC.